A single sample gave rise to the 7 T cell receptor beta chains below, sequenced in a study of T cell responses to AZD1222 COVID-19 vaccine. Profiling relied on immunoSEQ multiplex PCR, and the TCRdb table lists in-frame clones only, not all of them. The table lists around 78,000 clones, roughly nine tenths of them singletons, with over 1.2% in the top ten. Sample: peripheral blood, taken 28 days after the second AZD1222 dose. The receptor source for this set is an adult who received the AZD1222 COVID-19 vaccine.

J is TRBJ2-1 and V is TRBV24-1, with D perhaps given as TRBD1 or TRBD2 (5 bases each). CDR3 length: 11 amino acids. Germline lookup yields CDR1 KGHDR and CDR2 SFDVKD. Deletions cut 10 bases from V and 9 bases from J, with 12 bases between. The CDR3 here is CATGTLGEQFF. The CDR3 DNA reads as TGTGCCACAGGGACCCTCGGTGAGCAGTTCTTC.

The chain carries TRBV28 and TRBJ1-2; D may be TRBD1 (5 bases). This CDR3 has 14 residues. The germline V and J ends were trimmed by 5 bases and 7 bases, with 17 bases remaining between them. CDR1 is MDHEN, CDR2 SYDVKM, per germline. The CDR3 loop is CASSTPGARSGYTF. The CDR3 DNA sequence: TGTGCCAGCAGTACCCCCGGGGCCAGGAGTGGCTACACCTTC.

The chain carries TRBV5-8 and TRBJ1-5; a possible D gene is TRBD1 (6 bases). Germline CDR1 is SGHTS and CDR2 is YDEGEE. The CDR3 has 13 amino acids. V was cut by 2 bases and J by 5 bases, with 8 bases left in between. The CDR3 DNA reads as TGTGCCAGCAGCTTAGGGGGGTATCAGCCCCAGCATTTT. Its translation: CASSLGGYQPQHF. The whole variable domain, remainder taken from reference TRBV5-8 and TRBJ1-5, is EAGVTQSPTHLIKTRGQQATLRCSPISGHTSVYWYQQALGLGLQFLLWYDEGEERNRGNFPPRFSGRQFPNYSSELNVNALELEDSALYLCASSLGGYQPQHFGDGTRLSIL.

The CDR3 nucleotides read TGTGCCAGCAGCCTTCGGACAGGCTATAATTCACCCCTCCACTTT. This sequence encodes CASSLRTGYNSPLHF. The J gene is TRBJ1-6, the V gene TRBV5-4; 7 bases match TRBD1. This CDR3 spans 15 amino acids. The junction had 4 bases not matched to a gene; V was cut back by 4 bases and J by 3 bases. The germline CDR1 and CDR2 sequences are SGHNT and YYREEE (reference sequence).

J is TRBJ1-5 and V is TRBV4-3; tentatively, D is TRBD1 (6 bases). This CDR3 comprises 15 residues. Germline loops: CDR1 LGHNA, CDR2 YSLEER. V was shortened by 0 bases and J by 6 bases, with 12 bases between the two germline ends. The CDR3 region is CASSQDGGAAQPQHF. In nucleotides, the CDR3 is TGCGCCAGCAGCCAAGATGGGGGGGCTGCTCAGCCCCAGCATTTT.

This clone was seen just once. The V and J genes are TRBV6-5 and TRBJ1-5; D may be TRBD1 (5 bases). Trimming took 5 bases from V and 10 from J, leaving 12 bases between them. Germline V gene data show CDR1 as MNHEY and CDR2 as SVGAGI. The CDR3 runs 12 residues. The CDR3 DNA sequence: TGTGCCAGCAGTCAGGCGGGGGGTCCCCAGCATTTT. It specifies CASSQAGGPQHF.

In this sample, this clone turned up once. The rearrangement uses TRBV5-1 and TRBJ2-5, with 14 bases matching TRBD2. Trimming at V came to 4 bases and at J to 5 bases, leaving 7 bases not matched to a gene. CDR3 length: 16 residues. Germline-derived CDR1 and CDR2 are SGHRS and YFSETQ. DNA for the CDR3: TGCGCCAGCAGCCAGACTAGCGGGGGGGCCGGGGAGACCCAGTACTTC. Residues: CASSQTSGGAGETQYF.